The 11 T cell receptor beta chains below come from one sample, sequenced in a study of PD-1 blockade in classical Hodgkin lymphoma. Profiled with immunoSEQ multiplex PCR; TCRdb holds only in-frame clones, not every one. The data show 20,000 to 30,000 clones, with approximately 80% seen just once and roughly 8.3% held by the top ten. Every single patient, without exception, relapsed after autologous stem cell transplantation, and brentuximab vedotin exposure varied. This specimen consisted of peripheral blood mononuclear cells (PBMCs), obtained before the second cycle of nivolumab. The receptors originated from a human donor with classical Hodgkin lymphoma.

The chain uses TRBV7-2 and TRBJ2-7; 9 bases are a match to TRBD2. Germline V gives CDR1 SGHTA, CDR2 FQGNSA. The CDR3 consists of 16 residues. J lost 1 base, V lost 0 bases, and 4 bases had no gene match. For the CDR3, the DNA is TGTGCCAGCAGCTTAGCACTAGCGGGTCATTCCTACGAGCAGTACTTC. It is translated as CASSLALAGHSYEQYF.

J is TRBJ2-5 and V is TRBV18; D call uncertain. The length of the CDR3 is 13 residues. The V gene lost 4 bases and the J gene lost 0 bases, with 6 bases spanning the gap. The germline V gene has CDR1 KGHSH and CDR2 LQKENI. The CDR3 nucleotides read TGTGCCAGCTCACAAGGCTACCAAGAGACCCAGTACTTC. It translates to CASSQGYQETQYF.

J is TRBJ2-5 and V is TRBV9; 9 bases are a match to TRBD2. This CDR3 comprises 16 residues. Germline loops: CDR1 SGDLS, CDR2 YYNGEE. Unmatched junction bases numbered 8, after V lost 0 bases and J lost 5 bases. Here the CDR3 reads CASSVGSAGGQETQYF. CDR3 DNA: TGTGCCAGCAGCGTAGGGTCTGCGGGGGGGCAGGAGACCCAGTACTTC.

V gene TRBV18 combines with J gene TRBJ2-5; D gene unclear. Germline V gene data show CDR1 as KGHSH and CDR2 as LQKENI. The CDR3 runs 12 residues. V shed 0 bases and J shed 2 bases, with 1 base lying between them. The CDR3 reads CASSPPQETQYF. The CDR3 DNA follows: TGTGCCAGCTCACCACCACAAGAGACCCAGTACTTC.

This chain uses TRBV19 with TRBJ2-7, with D possibly matching TRBD1 (6 bases). The germline V gene encodes CDR1 LNHDA and CDR2 SQIVND (reference sequence). The CDR3 runs 13 residues. V lost 6 bases, J lost 2 bases, and 11 bases lay in between. The CDR3 region has the DNA TGTGCCAGTAGCTGGACAGTGGCCTACGAGCAGTACTTC. Translating it yields CASSWTVAYEQYF.

The V call is TRBV9, the J call TRBJ2-2; no clear D gene. This CDR3 spans 11 amino acids. V was shortened by 6 bases and J by 2 bases, with 2 bases between the two germline ends. CDR1 and CDR2 from the germline V gene are SGDLS and YYNGEE. The CDR3 region is CASKNTGELFF. DNA for the CDR3: TGTGCCAGCAAAAACACCGGGGAGCTGTTTTTT.

This chain links TRBV5-1 with TRBJ2-5, with 8 bases fitting TRBD2. The end of the DNA fits TRBJ2-7 better, so the J call may be wrong. Germline V gene data show CDR1 as SGHRS and CDR2 as YFSETQ. This CDR3 has 14 amino acids. CDR3 loop: CASRRTSGLDEQYF. The CDR3 DNA reads TGCGCCAGCCGCCGAACTAGCGGTTTAGACGAGCAGTACTTC.

This clone appeared once. This chain links TRBV18 with TRBJ1-1; a possible D gene is TRBD1 (5 bases). With 2 bases removed from V and 5 bases from J, the gap between germline ends came to 15 bases. The CDR3 sequence is 15 residues long. The germline gives CDR1 KGHSH, CDR2 LQKENI. CDR3 amino acids: CASSPFAERGTEAFF. DNA of the CDR3: TGTGCCAGCTCACCATTCGCGGAAAGGGGTACTGAAGCTTTCTTT.

The rearrangement links TRBV18 to TRBJ1-1; D remains unclear. V lost 0 bases, J lost 0 bases, and 5 bases lay in between. CDR1 and CDR2 (germline): KGHSH, LQKENI. The CDR3 length is 14 residues. The CDR3: CASSPPAMNTEAFF. The CDR3 nucleotides read TGTGCCAGCTCACCACCGGCCATGAACACTGAAGCTTTCTTT.

The chain joins TRBV28 to TRBJ1-5; no firm D call. Germline V gene data show CDR1 as MDHEN and CDR2 as SYDVKM. V was clipped by 6 bases and J by 3 bases, with 6 bases between them. This CDR3 is built from 12 residues. The CDR3 spells CASRETNQPQHF. The CDR3 nucleotides are TGTGCCAGCAGAGAGACCAATCAGCCCCAGCATTTT.

This sequence joins TRBV19 and TRBJ1-6; D ambiguous. This CDR3 region has 14 residues. The V and J ends lost 2 bases and 9 bases respectively, with 11 bases between them. Per germline, CDR1 LNHDA and CDR2 SQIVND (reference sequence). In DNA form, the CDR3 reads TGTGCCAGTAGTATAAGGGAAGGGTTTTCACCCCTCCACTTT. Encoded protein: CASSIREGFSPLHF.